A single count supports the clone carrying this T cell receptor beta chain. These data belong to a study of blood T cell repertoires in COVID-19. Study in general: Sites across the United States, Italy and Spain contributed samples from acute and convalescent COVID-19.

CDR3 size: 15 residues. From germline, CDR1 is MNHEY and CDR2 SVGAGI. Trimming shortened V by 0 bases and J by 0 bases, and 6 bases separated the two germline ends. In the source study's methods: From reference gene primer amplification, estimates of nucleated cell counts were derived. TCRdb keeps only in-frame clones here, not all; method: immunoSEQ multiplex PCR. That table gives V, J and clone size, and the DNA gave D and trimming. The data contain approximately 300,000 clones, around nine tenths of them singletons. The sequence came from a man between 50 and 59 years old with active or convalescent COVID-19. The sample taken for sequencing was peripheral blood. The chain uses TRBV6-5 and TRBJ1-3; D may be TRBD1 (5 bases). CDR3 sequence (DNA): TGTGCCAGCAGTTACTCGACAGCCTCTGGAAACACCATATATTTT. Its protein is CASSYSTASGNTIYF.